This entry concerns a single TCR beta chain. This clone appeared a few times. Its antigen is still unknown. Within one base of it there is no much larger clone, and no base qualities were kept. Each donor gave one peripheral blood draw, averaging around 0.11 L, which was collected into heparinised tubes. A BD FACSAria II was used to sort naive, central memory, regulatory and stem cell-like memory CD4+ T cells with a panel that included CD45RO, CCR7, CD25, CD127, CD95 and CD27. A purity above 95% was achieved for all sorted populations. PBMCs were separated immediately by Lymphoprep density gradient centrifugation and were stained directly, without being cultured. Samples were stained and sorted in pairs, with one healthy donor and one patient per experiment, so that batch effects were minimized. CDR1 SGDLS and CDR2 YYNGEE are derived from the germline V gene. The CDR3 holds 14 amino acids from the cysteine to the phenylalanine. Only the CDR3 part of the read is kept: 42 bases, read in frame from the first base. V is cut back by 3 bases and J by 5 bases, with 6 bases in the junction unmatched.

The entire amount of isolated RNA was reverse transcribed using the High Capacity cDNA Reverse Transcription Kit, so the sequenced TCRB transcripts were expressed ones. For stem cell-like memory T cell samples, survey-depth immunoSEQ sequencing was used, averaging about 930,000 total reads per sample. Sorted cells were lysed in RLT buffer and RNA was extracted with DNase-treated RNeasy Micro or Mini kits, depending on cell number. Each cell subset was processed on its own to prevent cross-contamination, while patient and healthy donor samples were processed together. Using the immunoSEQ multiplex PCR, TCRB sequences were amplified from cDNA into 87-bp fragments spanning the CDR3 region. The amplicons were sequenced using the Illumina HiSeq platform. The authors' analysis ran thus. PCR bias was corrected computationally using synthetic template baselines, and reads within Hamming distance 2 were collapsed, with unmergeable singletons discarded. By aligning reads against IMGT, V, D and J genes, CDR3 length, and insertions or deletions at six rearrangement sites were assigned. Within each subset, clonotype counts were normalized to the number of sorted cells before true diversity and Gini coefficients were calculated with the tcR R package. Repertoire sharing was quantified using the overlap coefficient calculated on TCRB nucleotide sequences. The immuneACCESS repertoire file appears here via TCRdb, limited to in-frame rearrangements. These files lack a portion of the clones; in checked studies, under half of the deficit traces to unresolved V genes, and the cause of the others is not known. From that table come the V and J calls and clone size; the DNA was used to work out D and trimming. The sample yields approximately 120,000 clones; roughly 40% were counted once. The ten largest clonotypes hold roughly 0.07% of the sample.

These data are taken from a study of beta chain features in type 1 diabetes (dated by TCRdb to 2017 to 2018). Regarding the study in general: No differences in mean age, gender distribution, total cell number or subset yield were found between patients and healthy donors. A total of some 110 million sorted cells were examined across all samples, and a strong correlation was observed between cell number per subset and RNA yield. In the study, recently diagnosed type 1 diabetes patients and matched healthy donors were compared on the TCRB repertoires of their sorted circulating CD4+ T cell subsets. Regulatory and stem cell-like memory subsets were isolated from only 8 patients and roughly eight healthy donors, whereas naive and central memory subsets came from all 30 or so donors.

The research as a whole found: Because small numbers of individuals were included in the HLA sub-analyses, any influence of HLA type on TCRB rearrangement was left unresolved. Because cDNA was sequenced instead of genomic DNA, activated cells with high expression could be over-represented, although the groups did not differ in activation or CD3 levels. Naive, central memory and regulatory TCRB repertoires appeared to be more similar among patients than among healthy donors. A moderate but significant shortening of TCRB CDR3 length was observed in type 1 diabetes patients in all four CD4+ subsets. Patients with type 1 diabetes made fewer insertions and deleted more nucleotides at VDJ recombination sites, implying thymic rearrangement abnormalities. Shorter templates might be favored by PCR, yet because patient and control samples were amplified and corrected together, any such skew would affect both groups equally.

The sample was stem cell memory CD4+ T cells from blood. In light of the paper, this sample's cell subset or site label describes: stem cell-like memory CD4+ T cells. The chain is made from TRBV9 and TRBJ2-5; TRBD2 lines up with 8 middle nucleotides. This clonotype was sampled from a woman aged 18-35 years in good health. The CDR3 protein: CASSAVAGTETQYF. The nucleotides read TGTGCCAGCAGCGCGGTAGCGGGAACGGAGACCCAGTACTTC.